This TCR beta chain was sequenced in a study of cytomegalovirus exposure and HLA in healthy donors. PCR involved 60 Vbeta and 13 Jbeta primers. Here immunoSEQ multiplex PCR was the method, and the copy in TCRdb shows in-frame clones only, minus some. The table lists around 190,000 clones, 60% to 85% of them singletons. Worth noting for this clone: No antigen is known for it.

This CDR3 contains 13 residues. The germline V and J ends were trimmed by 5 bases and 3 bases, with 11 bases remaining between them. Germline V gives CDR1 MNHEY, CDR2 SMNVEV (reference sequence). Study results and caveats: TCR beta sequences reportedly predicted most subjects' HLA-A and HLA-B alleles accurately. Presence/absence analyses supposed approximately even sequencing depth among donors. Previous analysis showed most TCR beta V segments were productive about 87% or about 30% of the time. The study flagged about 150 TCR beta chains as cytomegalovirus-associated.

V is TRBV27 and J is TRBJ2-7, with a possible D match to TRBD1 (6 bases). The receptor comes from a woman in her thirties or forties in good health and CMV-seronegative. The sample consisted of PBMCs. CDR3 coding DNA: TGTGCCAGCAGTACGACAGGCGGCTACGAGCAGTACTTC. Residues: CASSTTGGYEQYF.